This TCR beta chain was captured in a study of siplizumab effects on memory and regulatory T cells. Study findings and constraints: Greater diversity than memory cells seemed evident in naive T cells, which also appeared to be major alloresponse contributors. Unstimulated subset assignment was obtained for only a minor fraction of alloreactive clones. No assignable naive or memory phenotype existed for roughly 80-96% of proliferating CD4+ or CD8+ clones.

Profiling relied on immunoSEQ multiplex PCR, and the TCRdb table lists in-frame clones only, not all of them. Found here are around 110,000 clones, around 94% of them singletons; the top ten hold about 1.8%. The germline V gene has CDR1 GTSNPN and CDR2 SVGIG (reference sequence). There are 13 residues in the CDR3. Comments on this clone: What it recognizes is unknown. A read error may account for a junction end that differs from germline.

This TCR came from a human donor in good health. This chain uses TRBV30 with TRBJ2-1; weak D call: TRBD1 (7 bases). Material for sequencing was non-Treg CD4+ T cells sorted from blood. The CDR3 here is CAWTNGLFKGALF. The CDR3 nucleotides are TGTGCCTGGACCAACGGACTATTCAAGGGGGCTCTCTTC. The full variable domain, rest sourced from reference TRBV30 and TRBJ2-1, is SQTIHQWPATLVQPVGSPLSLECTVEGTSNPNLYWYRQAAGRGLQLLFYSVGIGQISSEVPQNLSASRPQDRQFILSSKKLLLSDSGFYLCAWTNGLFKGALFGPGTRLTVL.